A selection of T cell receptor beta chains follows, all from one sample in a study of T cell repertoires in cytomegalovirus infection. TCRdb ran MiXCR on the reads and lists one entry per CDR3 protein. Among about 250,000 distinct CDR3 sequences listed, approximately 13% were seen once. The sequenced sample consisted of PBMCs. Receptors originate from a human donor in good health (CMV status not recorded). Some clones in this sample may be carry-over from other donors' samples. The CDR3 runs from the conserved cysteine through the conserved F or W. Fields, in order: J gene, D gene, CDR3 length, clone size, V gene, CDR3 protein, CDR3 DNA. D genes are given only for firm matches. The size entry is marked missing in some rows and otherwise reads once, few, many or a size class.

j_call: TRBJ2-2
d_call: NA
cdr3_length: 17
clone_size: few
v_call: TRBV5-4
cdr3_aa: CASSFGSLTMNTGELFF
cdr3_nt: TGTGCCAGCAGCTTCGGCAGCCTGACGATGAACACCGGGGAGCTGTTTTTT

j_call: TRBJ1-3
d_call: NA
cdr3_length: 12
clone_size: many
v_call: TRBV12-3/TRBV12-4
cdr3_aa: CAAPDSGNTIYF
cdr3_nt: TGTGCCGCGCCGGACTCTGGAAACACCATATATTTT

j_call: TRBJ2-7
d_call: TRBD1
cdr3_length: 14
clone_size: many
v_call: TRBV28
cdr3_aa: CASRPPGQLREQYF
cdr3_nt: TGTGCCAGCAGACCTCCGGGACAGCTCCGCGAGCAGTACTTC

j_call: TRBJ2-2
d_call: TRBD2
cdr3_length: 15
clone_size: many
v_call: TRBV7-2
cdr3_aa: CASSLGSGISGELFF
cdr3_nt: TGTGCCAGCAGCTTAGGTAGCGGGATTTCCGGGGAGCTGTTTTTT

j_call: TRBJ1-1
d_call: NA
cdr3_length: 12
clone_size: many
v_call: TRBV29-1
cdr3_aa: CSASPGATEAFF
cdr3_nt: TGCAGCGCTTCACCGGGGGCCACTGAAGCTTTCTTT

j_call: TRBJ1-2
d_call: NA
cdr3_length: 14
clone_size: many
v_call: TRBV29-1
cdr3_aa: CSVQDRPMDYGYTF
cdr3_nt: TGCAGCGTACAAGACAGGCCGATGGACTATGGCTACACCTTC

j_call: TRBJ2-7
d_call: NA
cdr3_length: 11
clone_size: many
v_call: TRBV10-3
cdr3_aa: CAIRLAREQYF
cdr3_nt: TGTGCCATCAGGCTAGCGAGAGAGCAGTACTTC

j_call: TRBJ2-2
d_call: TRBD1
cdr3_length: 14
clone_size: NA
v_call: TRBV5-6
cdr3_aa: CASSLTGATGELFF
cdr3_nt: TGTGCCAGCAGCTTGACAGGGGCGACCGGGGAGCTGTTTTTT

j_call: TRBJ2-1
d_call: NA
cdr3_length: 11
clone_size: few
v_call: TRBV20-1
cdr3_aa: CSAREKNEQFF
cdr3_nt: TGCAGTGCTAGAGAGAAAAATGAGCAGTTCTTC

j_call: TRBJ2-3
d_call: NA
cdr3_length: 15
clone_size: many
v_call: TRBV7-2
cdr3_aa: CASSPRRGPTDTQYF
cdr3_nt: TGTGCCAGCAGCCCTCGCCGGGGGCCGACAGATACGCAGTATTTT

j_call: TRBJ1-1
d_call: NA
cdr3_length: 12
clone_size: NA
v_call: TRBV5-1
cdr3_aa: CASKELDTEAFF
cdr3_nt: TGCGCCAGCAAGGAGCTAGACACTGAAGCTTTCTTT

j_call: TRBJ2-4
d_call: NA
cdr3_length: 14
clone_size: many
v_call: TRBV6-6
cdr3_aa: CASSYRQGTDIQYF
cdr3_nt: TGTGCCAGCAGTTACCGGCAGGGCACGGACATTCAGTACTTC

j_call: TRBJ2-7
d_call: TRBD1
cdr3_length: 11
clone_size: many
v_call: TRBV6-2/TRBV6-3
cdr3_aa: CASSTGVEQYF
cdr3_nt: TGTGCCAGCAGTACAGGGGTCGAGCAGTACTTC

j_call: TRBJ1-6
d_call: NA
cdr3_length: 15
clone_size: few
v_call: TRBV7-2
cdr3_aa: CASSSSAPGRSPLHF
cdr3_nt: TGTGCCAGCAGCTCTAGTGCCCCAGGTCGTTCACCCCTCCACTTT

j_call: TRBJ2-7
d_call: TRBD2
cdr3_length: 15
clone_size: many
v_call: TRBV7-3
cdr3_aa: CASSPSSLAGYEQYF
cdr3_nt: TGTGCCAGCAGCCCTTCCTCGCTAGCGGGGTACGAGCAGTACTTC

j_call: TRBJ1-5
d_call: NA
cdr3_length: 14
clone_size: many
v_call: TRBV6-2/TRBV6-3
cdr3_aa: CASRQGTSNQPQHF
cdr3_nt: TGTGCCAGCAGACAAGGGACATCTAATCAGCCCCAGCATTTT

j_call: TRBJ1-3
d_call: NA
cdr3_length: 14
clone_size: many
v_call: TRBV7-9
cdr3_aa: CASSLLRAGNTIYF
cdr3_nt: TGTGCCAGCAGCTTACTCCGGGCTGGAAACACCATATATTTT

j_call: TRBJ2-3
d_call: TRBD1
cdr3_length: 13
clone_size: NA
v_call: TRBV20-1
cdr3_aa: CSVTWDRTDTQYF
cdr3_nt: TGCAGTGTTACTTGGGACAGGACAGATACGCAGTATTTT

j_call: TRBJ1-3
d_call: NA
cdr3_length: 12
clone_size: NA
v_call: TRBV29-1
cdr3_aa: CSVGVVENTIYF
cdr3_nt: TGCAGCGTTGGGGTCGTGGAAAACACCATATATTTT

j_call: TRBJ2-1
d_call: TRBD2
cdr3_length: 15
clone_size: NA
v_call: TRBV5-6
cdr3_aa: CASSLRGTSRSEQFF
cdr3_nt: TGTGCCAGCAGCTTGCGGGGGACTAGCCGGAGTGAGCAGTTCTTC

j_call: TRBJ2-1
d_call: TRBD1
cdr3_length: 14
clone_size: many
v_call: TRBV19
cdr3_aa: CASSIQGASNEQFF
cdr3_nt: TGTGCCAGTAGTATACAGGGGGCAAGCAATGAGCAGTTCTTC

j_call: TRBJ2-7
d_call: TRBD2
cdr3_length: 15
clone_size: NA
v_call: TRBV28
cdr3_aa: CASTQPPAGVYEQYF
cdr3_nt: TGTGCCAGCACCCAACCCCCAGCGGGAGTCTACGAGCAGTACTTC